Following are 21 T cell receptor beta chains from one sample sequenced in a study of OX40 agonist ivuxolimab in advanced cancers. Generated by immunoSEQ multiplex PCR, the TCRdb table keeps only in-frame clones and is missing some. The table has tens of thousands of clones, about 94% seen once. Source: CD4+ or CD8+ T cells sorted from blood, taken in a trial of the OX40 agonist ivuxolimab. These receptors came from an adult with an advanced solid tumor such as melanoma, head and neck, liver or kidney cancer.

The rearrangement links TRBV27 to TRBJ2-2, with 8 nucleotides matching TRBD2. The length of the CDR3 is 15 residues. Germline V gene sequence: CDR1 MNHEY, CDR2 SMNVEV (reference sequence). V was pared by 4 bases and J by 2 bases, with 3 bases of the junction left unmatched. CDR3 sequence: CASSSTSVNTGELFF. As DNA, the CDR3 is TGTGCCAGCAGTTCGACTAGCGTCAACACCGGGGAGCTGTTTTTT.

The genes are TRBV27 and TRBJ1-5; possibly TRBD1 for D (5 bases). CDR1 and CDR2 (germline): MNHEY, SMNVEV (reference sequence). The CDR3 runs 12 residues. V shed 4 bases and J shed 7 bases, with 8 bases lying between them. For the CDR3, the DNA is TGTGCCAGCAGTTCAGGGTCCCAGCCCCAGCATTTT. Residues: CASSSGSQPQHF.

The chain carries TRBV5-6 and TRBJ2-1; 14 positions match TRBD2. Germline CDR1 reads SGHDT; CDR2 reads YYEEEE. This CDR3 is built from 18 residues. The V gene end was trimmed by 5 bases and the J gene end by 2 bases; junction bases not matched to a gene: 9. The CDR3 is CASSRGLAGVSTYNEQFF. The CDR3 DNA reads as TGTGCCAGCAGTCGGGGACTAGCGGGAGTTAGCACCTACAATGAGCAGTTCTTC.

This chain uses TRBV18 with TRBJ2-2; D is possibly TRBD2 (6 bases). V was trimmed by 0 bases and J by 7 bases, leaving 12 bases between them. Germline assignment: CDR1 KGHSH and CDR2 LQKENI. The CDR3 runs to 15 residues. For the CDR3, the DNA is TGTGCCAGCTCACCACCTTTCGGGAGTGGCGGGGAGCTGTTTTTT. It codes for CASSPPFGSGGELFF.

This clone was seen a single time. The chain uses TRBV27 and TRBJ2-5; a possible D gene is TRBD2 (5 bases). The CDR3 length is 14 residues. V lost 6 bases and J 5 bases, leaving 16 bases between the germline ends. Germline V CDR1 and CDR2: MNHEY, SMNVEV (reference sequence). The CDR3 nucleotides are TGTGCCAGCAGCCCCCGGCGGGTGCTGGAGACCCAGTACTTC. Translated: CASSPRRVLETQYF.

This chain uses TRBV30 with TRBJ1-2; D is unclear. With 0 bases removed from V and 5 bases from J, the gap between germline ends came to 7 bases. Germline lookup yields CDR1 GTSNPN and CDR2 SVGIG (reference sequence). The CDR3 length is 12 residues. The CDR3 DNA reads TGTGCCTGGAGTGTGAATTGGTATGGCTACACCTTC. This sequence encodes CAWSVNWYGYTF.

This chain joins TRBV6-5 and TRBJ2-7; TRBD2 matches at 10 bases. The CDR3 is 15 amino acids. V was clipped by 6 bases and J by 0 bases; unmatched bases: 5. Per germline, CDR1 MNHEY and CDR2 SVGAGI. The CDR3 DNA sequence: TGTGCCAGCAGAACCCCTAGCGGGGGCTCCTACGAGCAGTACTTC. Its translation is CASRTPSGGSYEQYF.

This clone came up a few times. The J gene is TRBJ2-3, the V gene TRBV5-4, with D perhaps TRBD2 (6 bases). CDR3 size: 15 residues. Trimming removed 1 base at V and 2 bases at J, with 11 bases between. CDR1 is SGHNT, CDR2 YYREEE, per germline (reference sequence). The CDR3 DNA sequence: TGTGCCAGCAGCTTGATGACTAGTTCCACAGATACGCAGTATTTT. Amino acid sequence: CASSLMTSSTDTQYF.

This chain joins TRBV6-6 and TRBJ1-5; 7 bases map to TRBD1. Germline V gives CDR1 MNHNY, CDR2 SVGAGI (reference sequence). The CDR3 is 16 amino acids. With V trimmed by 5 bases and J by 0 bases, 7 bases remained unmatched. CDR3 sequence reads: CASSLEQGYSNQPQHF. CDR3 DNA: TGTGCCAGCAGTCTCGAACAGGGGTATAGCAATCAGCCCCAGCATTTT.

This clone was seen more than once but under ten times. The chain combines TRBV5-1 with TRBJ2-7, with TRBD1 matching over 8 bases. CDR3 length: 15 residues. Trimming cost V 4 bases and J 2 bases; bases outside gene matches: 8. Per the germline V gene, CDR1 is SGHRS and CDR2 is YFSETQ. The CDR3 reads CASSPPGTGAYEQYF. Here the CDR3 DNA reads TGCGCCAGCAGCCCGCCCGGGACAGGCGCCTACGAGCAGTACTTC.

The V and J genes are TRBV11-3 and TRBJ2-3; D is possibly TRBD2 (6 bases). Per germline, CDR1 SGHNT and CDR2 YENEEA. Between the trimmed V and J ends, which lost 4 bases and 6 bases, there was a span of 14 bases. The CDR3 sequence is 14 residues long. CDR3 bases: TGTGCCAGCAGCTCGGGCGAGGGGAGGGATACGCAGTATTTT. This gives the protein CASSSGEGRDTQYF.

The rearrangement uses TRBV30 and TRBJ1-4, with D unclear. Trimming left V 1 base short and J 5 bases short, with 8 bases between. The CDR3 loop spans 13 amino acids. Germline V gene lookup returns CDR1 GTSNPN and CDR2 SVGIG (reference sequence). CDR3 bases: TGTGCCTGGAGTGGAGGAAAAAATGAAAAACTGTTTTTT. Translating it yields CAWSGGKNEKLFF.

This chain connects TRBV18 to TRBJ2-6; D possibly corresponds to TRBD2 (5 bases). Germline CDR1 and CDR2: KGHSH and LQKENI. The CDR3 runs to 17 residues. The V and J ends lost 2 bases and 3 bases respectively, with 14 bases between them. CDR3 sequence (DNA): TGTGCCAGCTCACCATTCTTGACGGAGGTTGGGGCCAACGTCCTGACTTTC. Encoded protein: CASSPFLTEVGANVLTF.

The rearrangement links TRBV5-8 to TRBJ2-7; D remains unclear. Trimming shortened V by 4 bases and J by 0 bases, and 14 bases separated the two germline ends. The germline V gene has CDR1 SGHTS and CDR2 YDEGEE. This CDR3 has 15 residues. DNA for the CDR3: TGTGCCAGCAGCGGAGTGGTCCTTAGCTCCTACGAGCAGTACTTC. Amino acids: CASSGVVLSSYEQYF. The full variable domain, its missing parts supplied by reference TRBV5-8 and TRBJ2-7, is EAGVTQSPTHLIKTRGQQATLRCSPISGHTSVYWYQQALGLGLQFLLWYDEGEERNRGNFPPRFSGRQFPNYSSELNVNALELEDSALYLCASSGVVLSSYEQYFGPGTRLTVT.

The chain recombines TRBV11-2 with TRBJ2-3; possible D gene TRBD2, 5 bases. V lost 4 bases and J 5 bases, leaving 25 bases between the germline ends. Germline V gene lookup returns CDR1 SGHAT and CDR2 FQNNGV. The CDR3 loop spans 18 amino acids. This chain's CDR3 is CASSSIGKRTLTGDTQYF. The CDR3 coding sequence is TGTGCCAGCAGCTCCATCGGTAAGCGGACCCTAACTGGAGATACGCAGTATTTT.

CDR3 loop: CASSLWGSGNAFF. CDR3 sequence (DNA): TGCGCCAGCAGCTTGTGGGGGAGTGGAAACGCTTTCTTT. The rearrangement links TRBV5-1 to TRBJ1-1, with D possibly matching TRBD1 (5 bases). Trimming removed 1 base from V and 11 bases from J, with 15 bases in between. Germline lookup yields CDR1 SGHRS and CDR2 YFSETQ. The CDR3 is 13 amino acids.

The chain carries TRBV9 and TRBJ2-1; 7 nucleotides align to TRBD2. CDR3 length equals 14 residues. The V gene end was trimmed by 3 bases and the J gene end by 8 bases; junction bases not matched to a gene: 8. Per the germline V gene, CDR1 is SGDLS and CDR2 is YYNGEE. CDR3 protein: CASSAWDYRYEQFF. CDR3 DNA: TGTGCCAGCAGCGCCTGGGACTACCGATATGAGCAGTTCTTC.

The chain couples TRBV9 to TRBJ2-5; TRBD2 matches 8 bases. The V segment lost 0 bases and the J segment 5 bases; nucleotides outside the gene matches: 6. This CDR3 has 15 residues. Germline V gene data show CDR1 as SGDLS and CDR2 as YYNGEE. CDR3 sequence reads: CASSVGASGSETQYF. The CDR3 region has the DNA TGTGCCAGCAGCGTAGGAGCGAGCGGGAGCGAGACCCAGTACTTC.

This clone has only one observation. The V gene is TRBV18, the J gene TRBJ2-7, with TRBD1 matching 9 bases. The CDR3 is 16 amino acids. The germline V gene has CDR1 KGHSH and CDR2 LQKENI. Unmatched junction bases numbered 8, after V lost 3 bases and J lost 2 bases. The CDR3 is CASSPSGTGNPYEQYF. CDR3 DNA sequence: TGTGCCAGCTCACCTTCCGGGACAGGGAACCCCTACGAGCAGTACTTC.

This chain joins TRBV5-4 and TRBJ1-3; TRBD1 might be the D (6 bases). Trimming pared 3 bases from V and 0 bases from J, leaving 10 bases between. Germline CDR1 SGHNT, CDR2 YYREEE (reference sequence). The CDR3 consists of 15 residues. CDR3 residues: CASSYGQNSGNTIYF. The CDR3 DNA is TGTGCCAGCAGCTACGGACAGAACTCTGGAAACACCATATATTTT.

This clone has just one count. The V and J genes are TRBV19 and TRBJ2-2; D call uncertain. CDR1 is LNHDA and CDR2 is SQIVND in the germline V gene (reference sequence). V dropped 4 bases and J dropped 1 base, with 10 bases sitting between them. The length of the CDR3 is 15 residues. In DNA form, the CDR3 reads TGTGCCAGTAGTACCCAGGCCCTGAACACCGGGGAGCTGTTTTTT. It codes for CASSTQALNTGELFF.